This TCR beta chain was observed in a study of blood T cell repertoires in COVID-19. Assay used: immunoSEQ multiplex PCR; TCRdb lists only in-frame clones, some missing. The sample lists about 130,000 clones; around 90% were seen once. The origin of this receptor is a man in his 60s with COVID-19, enrolled during active disease. The sequenced material came from peripheral blood.

CDR3 in amino acids: CASRLRGETEAFF. Here the CDR3 DNA reads TGTGCCAGCAGACTCCGGGGGGAGACTGAAGCTTTCTTT. This chain joins TRBV3-1 (or the pseudogene TRBV3-2) and TRBJ1-1; perhaps TRBD1 as D (5 bases). Per germline, CDR1 LGHDT and CDR2 YNNKEL (reference sequence). V was clipped by 6 bases and J by 5 bases, with 13 bases between them. The CDR3 is 13 residues long.